A single sample is the source of the 15 T cell receptor beta chains below, sequenced in a study of cytomegalovirus exposure and HLA in healthy donors. The PCR ran on 60 Vbeta and 13 Jbeta primers. Sequencing was performed with immunoSEQ multiplex PCR; in TCRdb, only in-frame clones are kept and a portion is missing. Here the sample spans around 150,000 clones, around 80% being singletons. Sequencing input: PBMCs. The receptors originated from a male donor in good health and CMV-seropositive.

V usage is TRBV7-2 and J usage is TRBJ2-1; 7 bases line up with TRBD1. Germline values: CDR1 SGHTA, CDR2 FQGNSA. The CDR3 consists of 15 residues. Trimming cost V 1 base and J 2 bases; bases outside gene matches: 2. CDR3 coding DNA: TGTGCCAGCAGCTTAGACAGGGGCGCCTACAATGAGCAGTTCTTC. Translated: CASSLDRGAYNEQFF.

This CDR3 reads CASSLSLGAYEQYF. The CDR3 coding sequence is TGTGCCAGCAGTTTATCGTTAGGGGCATACGAGCAGTACTTC. This chain joins TRBV27 and TRBJ2-7; possibly TRBD1 for D (5 bases). This CDR3 has 14 residues. From germline, CDR1 is MNHEY and CDR2 SMNVEV (reference sequence). Trimming shortened V by 0 bases and J by 4 bases, and 10 bases separated the two germline ends.

This clone was detected a few times. The chain joins TRBV30 to TRBJ1-2, with D tentatively TRBD1 (6 bases). Per the germline V gene, CDR1 is GTSNPN and CDR2 is SVGIG (reference sequence). CDR3 size: 12 residues. V was clipped by 6 bases and J by 2 bases, with 10 bases between them. The CDR3 DNA reads as TGTGCCTGCACAGGGTCGAACTATGGCTACACCTTC. Translation: CACTGSNYGYTF.

This chain uses TRBV7-9 with TRBJ2-5, with 10 bases identical to TRBD1. The CDR3 is 15 residues long. Germline lookup yields CDR1 SEHNR and CDR2 FQNEAQ (reference sequence). V dropped 4 bases and J dropped 5; count of bases not matched to a gene: 7. This chain's CDR3 is CASSSIPGQGETQYF. In nucleotides, the CDR3 is TGTGCCAGCAGCTCCATACCGGGACAGGGGGAGACCCAGTACTTC.

This clone was recorded only once. The rearrangement joins TRBV5-1 to TRBJ2-1; maybe TRBD1 (6 bases). CDR1 SGHRS and CDR2 YFSETQ come from the germline V gene. V dropped 3 bases and J dropped 10 bases, with 8 bases sitting between them. The CDR3 extends over 11 amino acids. The CDR3 DNA sequence: TGCGCCAGCAGCTATACAGGGGAGCAGTTCTTC. This sequence encodes CASSYTGEQFF.

The chain employs TRBV27 and TRBJ2-3, with 8 bases that match TRBD1. The CDR3 totals 14 residues. The germline V gene encodes CDR1 MNHEY and CDR2 SMNVEV (reference sequence). The V segment lost 3 bases and the J segment 5 bases; nucleotides outside the gene matches: 4. CDR3 sequence reads: CASSFQGAEDTQYF. The CDR3 DNA reads as TGTGCCAGCAGTTTTCAGGGGGCGGAAGATACGCAGTATTTT.

The chain uses TRBV28 and TRBJ2-1; 7 bases are shared with TRBD2. The germline V gene encodes CDR1 MDHEN and CDR2 SYDVKM. The CDR3 consists of 14 residues. J gave up 7 bases and V 4 bases, and 7 bases lay outside the gene matches. The CDR3 spells CASSYERGPNEQFF. In DNA, the CDR3 is TGTGCCAGCAGTTATGAGCGGGGCCCTAATGAGCAGTTCTTC.

The table lists this clone with a count of one. The chain recombines TRBV7-8 with TRBJ2-7; 10 nucleotides align to TRBD1. Germline-derived CDR1 and CDR2 are SGHVS and FQNEAQ. Trimming removed 5 bases from V and 5 bases from J; junction bases left unmatched: 3. The CDR3 totals 13 residues. CDR3 loop: CASSGQGGHEQYF. In DNA form, the CDR3 reads TGTGCCAGCAGCGGACAGGGGGGCCACGAGCAGTACTTC.

This clone was observed once. The chain has TRBV5-1 and TRBJ2-5; no reliable D call. Germline assignment: CDR1 SGHRS and CDR2 YFSETQ. This CDR3 is built from 15 residues. V was clipped by 0 bases and J by 6 bases, with 15 bases between them. This CDR3 is CASSLATGRGQTQYF. CDR3 nucleotide sequence: TGCGCCAGCAGCTTGGCGACTGGCCGCGGCCAGACCCAGTACTTC.

This clone was counted only a few times. V usage is TRBV28 and J usage is TRBJ2-1; 9 nucleotides agree with TRBD2. CDR3 length: 15 residues. CDR1 and CDR2 (germline): MDHEN, SYDVKM. V lost 3 bases to trimming and J lost 2 bases; unmatched junction nucleotides: 2. CDR3 loop: CASSFIAGAYNEQFF. In DNA form, the CDR3 reads TGTGCCAGCAGTTTTATAGCGGGAGCCTACAATGAGCAGTTCTTC.

The chain combines TRBV7-2 with TRBJ1-4; D is ambiguous. Germline CDR1 SGHTA, CDR2 FQGNSA. The CDR3 sequence is 13 residues long. The ends were cut back, 8 bases at V and 6 bases at J, with 13 bases in the middle. CDR3 amino acids: CASRIRSYEKLFF. The CDR3 DNA follows: TGTGCCAGCCGAATCAGATCCTATGAAAAACTGTTTTTT.

The chain recombines TRBV6-1 with TRBJ2-5; D unclear. Trimming pared 9 bases from V and 9 bases from J, leaving 23 bases between. The CDR3 totals 14 residues. CDR1 and CDR2 from the germline V gene are MNHNS and SASEGT. CDR3 DNA: TGTGCCAGTCCGACGAGTGCAGGCCAAACGGCCCAGTACTTC. Its translation: CASPTSAGQTAQYF.

This clone came up once. This chain uses TRBV30 with TRBJ2-1; 7 bases line up with TRBD2. This CDR3 is built from 14 residues. The V gene end was trimmed by 3 bases and the J gene end by 0 bases; junction bases not matched to a gene: 2. Germline V gene lookup returns CDR1 GTSNPN and CDR2 SVGIG (reference sequence). The CDR3 loop reads CAWSGGSSYNEQFF. The CDR3 coding sequence is TGTGCCTGGAGCGGGGGGAGCTCCTACAATGAGCAGTTCTTC.

This chain links TRBV19 with TRBJ2-7; 7 nucleotides align to TRBD2. Germline lookup yields CDR1 LNHDA and CDR2 SQIVND (reference sequence). V dropped 3 bases and J dropped 3; count of bases not matched to a gene: 8. There are 15 residues in the CDR3. The DNA for the CDR3 is TGTGCCAGTAGTATCGGAAGGGGAGGGGACTACGAGCAGTACTTC. Amino acid sequence: CASSIGRGGDYEQYF.

The chain combines TRBV5-1 with TRBJ2-1; D unclear. Germline CDR1 SGHRS, CDR2 YFSETQ. Trimming removed 1 base at V and 7 bases at J, with 12 bases between. This CDR3 comprises 14 residues. The CDR3 DNA follows: TGCGCCAGCAGCTTGACCCCAAAAACAAATGAGCAGTTCTTC. Amino acids: CASSLTPKTNEQFF.